This TCR beta chain was recorded in a study of T cells in Graves' hyperthyroidism and ophthalmopathy. CDR1 and CDR2 from the germline V gene are MNHNS and SASEGT. The CDR3 loop spans 16 amino acids. Trimming cost V 8 bases and J 3 bases; bases outside gene matches: 15. Amplified TCR beta CDR3 regions came from RNA transcripts. TCR CDR3 regions were first amplified by RT-PCR with HTBI primers. TCRdb called the multiplex PCR reads again in MiXCR, with one record for every CDR3 protein. The table lists about 690,000 distinct CDR3 sequences, about 18% of them singletons, with less than 20% in the top ten.

The clonotype originates from a man aged 50-59 years with Graves' hyperthyroidism. The sequencing input was blood. The chain couples TRBV6-1 to TRBJ1-1; 7 bases are shared with TRBD1. The CDR3 reads CASGVEAGGVDTEAFF. For the CDR3, the DNA is TGTGCCAGCGGGGTCGAGGCAGGGGGTGTTGACACTGAAGCTTTCTTT.